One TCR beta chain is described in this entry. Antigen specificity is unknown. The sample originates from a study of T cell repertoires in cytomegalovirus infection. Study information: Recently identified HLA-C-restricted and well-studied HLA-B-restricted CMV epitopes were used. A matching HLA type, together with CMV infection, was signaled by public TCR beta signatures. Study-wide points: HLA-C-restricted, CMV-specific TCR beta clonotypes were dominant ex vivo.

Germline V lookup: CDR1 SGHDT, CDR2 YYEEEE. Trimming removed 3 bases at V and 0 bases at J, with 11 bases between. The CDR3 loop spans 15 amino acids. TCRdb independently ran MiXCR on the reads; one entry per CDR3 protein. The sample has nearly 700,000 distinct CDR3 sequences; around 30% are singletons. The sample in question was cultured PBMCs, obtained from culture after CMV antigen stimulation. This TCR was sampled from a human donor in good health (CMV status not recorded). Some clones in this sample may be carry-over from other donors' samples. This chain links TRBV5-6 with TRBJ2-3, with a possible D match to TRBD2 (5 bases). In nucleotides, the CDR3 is TGTGCCAGCAGCTACGGAGCGGTTAGCACAGATACGCAGTATTTT. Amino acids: CASSYGAVSTDTQYF. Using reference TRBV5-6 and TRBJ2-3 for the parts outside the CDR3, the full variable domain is DAGVTQSPTHLIKTRGQQVTLRCSPKSGHDTVSWYQQALGQGPQFIFQYYEEEERQRGNFPDRFSGHQFPNYSSELNVNALLLGDSALYLCASSYGAVSTDTQYFGPGTRLTVL.